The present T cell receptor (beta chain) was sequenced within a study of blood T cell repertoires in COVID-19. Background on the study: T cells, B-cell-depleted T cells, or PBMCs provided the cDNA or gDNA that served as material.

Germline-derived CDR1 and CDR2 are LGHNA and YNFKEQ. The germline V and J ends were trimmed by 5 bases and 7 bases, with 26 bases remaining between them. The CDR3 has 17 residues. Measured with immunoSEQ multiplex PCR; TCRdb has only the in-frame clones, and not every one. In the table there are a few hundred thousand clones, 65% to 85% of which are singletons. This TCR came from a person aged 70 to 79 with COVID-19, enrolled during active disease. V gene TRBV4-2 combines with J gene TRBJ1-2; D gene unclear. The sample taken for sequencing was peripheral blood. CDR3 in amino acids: CASSKKEGRSFPGGYTF. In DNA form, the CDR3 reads TGTGCCAGCAGCAAAAAGGAGGGTCGCTCTTTCCCTGGTGGCTACACCTTC.